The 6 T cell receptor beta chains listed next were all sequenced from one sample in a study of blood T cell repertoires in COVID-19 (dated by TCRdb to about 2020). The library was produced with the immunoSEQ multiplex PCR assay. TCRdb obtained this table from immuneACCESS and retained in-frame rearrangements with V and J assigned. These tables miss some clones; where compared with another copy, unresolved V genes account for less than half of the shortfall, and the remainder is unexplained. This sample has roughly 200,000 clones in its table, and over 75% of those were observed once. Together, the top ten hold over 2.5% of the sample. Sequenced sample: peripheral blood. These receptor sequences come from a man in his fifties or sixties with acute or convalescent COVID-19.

The CDR3 region is CASSLGYQGGGYTF. CDR3 coding DNA: TGCGCCAGCAGCTTGGGTTACCAGGGGGGAGGCTACACCTTC. The rearrangement uses TRBV5-1 and TRBJ1-2, with TRBD1 matching 7 bases. The V gene's germline CDR1 is SGHRS and CDR2 YFSETQ. The CDR3 contains 14 residues. J gave up 8 bases and V 0 bases, and 7 bases lay outside the gene matches.

The CDR3 DNA sequence: TGTGCCAGCAGCAGTGTGGTCGGGACTAGCGGGAGGGTTAGCTCCTACAATGAGCAGTTCTTC. It translates to CASSSVVGTSGRVSSYNEQFF. This chain connects TRBV2 to TRBJ2-1; 16 bases fit TRBD2. The CDR3 has 21 residues. Germline V gene lookup returns CDR1 SNHLY and CDR2 FYNNEI. V shed 6 bases and J 0 bases; nucleotides not matched to a gene: 14.

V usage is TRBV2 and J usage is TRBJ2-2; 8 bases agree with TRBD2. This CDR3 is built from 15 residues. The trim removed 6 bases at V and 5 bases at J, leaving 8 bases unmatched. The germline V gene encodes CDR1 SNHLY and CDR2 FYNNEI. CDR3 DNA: TGTGCCAGCAGCTTACTAGCGGAGTGGACCGGGGAGCTGTTTTTT. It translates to CASSLLAEWTGELFF.

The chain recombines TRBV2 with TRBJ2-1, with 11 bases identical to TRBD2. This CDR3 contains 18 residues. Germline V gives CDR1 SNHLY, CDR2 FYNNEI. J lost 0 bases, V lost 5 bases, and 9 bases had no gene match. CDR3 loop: CASSRTSGYLSSYNEQFF. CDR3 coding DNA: TGTGCCAGCAGTCGGACTAGCGGGTACCTGAGCTCCTACAATGAGCAGTTCTTC.

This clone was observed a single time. The DNA of the CDR3 is TGTGCCAGCAGCCCGGGATGGGGGCCGACACGCTACACCTTC. It yields the protein CASSPGWGPTRYTF. The rearrangement links TRBV9 to TRBJ1-2; perhaps TRBD1 as D (6 bases). The CDR3 has 14 amino acids. The V end was cut by 4 bases, the J end by 9 bases, with 19 bases between. The germline V gene has CDR1 SGDLS and CDR2 YYNGEE.

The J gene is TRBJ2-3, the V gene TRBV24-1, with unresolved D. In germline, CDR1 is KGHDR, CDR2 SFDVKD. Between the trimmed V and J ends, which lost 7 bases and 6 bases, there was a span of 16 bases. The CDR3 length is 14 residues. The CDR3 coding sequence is TGTGCCACCAGAGAGAACTTAGACTTCGATACGCAGTATTTT. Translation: CATRENLDFDTQYF.